These 24 T cell receptor beta chains were all obtained from the same sample, sequenced in a study of shared clonotypes between healthy human individuals (dated by TCRdb to about 2020). The library relied on the immunoSEQ multiplex PCR assay. TCRdb took over this immuneACCESS table, retaining in-frame rearrangements with V and J assigned. Such tables are incomplete; in checked studies, under half of the missing clones stem from an unresolved V gene, and the remainder is unexplained. Present in this sample are 2 million to 3 million clones, 93% of which were seen just once. More than 0.35% of the sample goes to the ten largest clones. The sequencing input was naive CD4+ T cells from PBMCs. This specimen's cell subset or site label, interpreted: CD45RA+ positively selected. The receptors come from a man aged 18 to 29 in good health. Some clones in this sample may be carry-over from other donors' samples.

J is TRBJ2-6 and V is TRBV18; D gene ambiguous. Trimming left V 3 bases short and J 0 bases short, with 6 bases between. The length of the CDR3 is 15 residues. In germline, CDR1 is KGHSH, CDR2 LQKENI. The CDR3 protein is CASSPRASGANVLTF. CDR3 in DNA: TGTGCCAGCTCACCGAGAGCCTCTGGGGCCAACGTCCTGACTTTC.

This chain uses TRBV5-6 with TRBJ2-5; 8 nucleotides line up with TRBD1. V dropped 4 bases and J dropped 5; count of bases not matched to a gene: 4. The V gene's germline CDR1 is SGHDT and CDR2 YYEEEE. This CDR3 has 13 residues. CDR3 nucleotide sequence: TGTGCCAGCAGCGTAGGACAGGGTGAGACCCAGTACTTC. Residues: CASSVGQGETQYF.

This clone was observed a single time. J is TRBJ2-5 and V is TRBV9, with D possibly TRBD2 on 6 matching bases. CDR3 size: 15 residues. Germline assignment: CDR1 SGDLS and CDR2 YYNGEE. The V gene lost 0 bases and the J gene lost 5 bases, with 14 bases spanning the gap. Here the CDR3 DNA reads TGTGCCAGCAGCGTAGCCCCCCAGGGACTGGAGACCCAGTACTTC. As protein: CASSVAPQGLETQYF. Drawing the rest from reference TRBV9 and TRBJ2-5, the complete variable domain is DSGVTQTPKHLITATGQRVTLRCSPRSGDLSVYWYQQSLDQGLQFLIQYYNGEERAKGNILERFSAQQFPDLHSELNLSSLELGDSALYFCASSVAPQGLETQYFGPGTRLLVL.

The chain uses TRBV28 and TRBJ1-5, with D unclear. V was cut by 9 bases and J by 4 bases, with 10 bases left in between. Germline V CDR1 and CDR2: MDHEN, SYDVKM. CDR3 length: 12 residues. Written as DNA, the CDR3 is TGTGCCAGTAGGTCAAATAATCAGCCCCAGCATTTT. Translated, it gives CASRSNNQPQHF.

Details on this clone: Other nucleotide sequences in the sample specify the same CDR3. V is TRBV5-1 and J is TRBJ2-1, with TRBD2 matching 7 bases. CDR1 is SGHRS, CDR2 YFSETQ, per germline. V lost 3 bases and J lost 0; bases outside the gene matches: 3. The CDR3 length is 15 residues. The CDR3 DNA follows: TGCGCCAGCAGCTCAAGCGGGAACTCCTACAATGAGCAGTTCTTC. It translates to CASSSSGNSYNEQFF.

The chain links TRBV28 to TRBJ2-3; D possibly corresponds to TRBD1 (5 bases). The length of the CDR3 is 15 residues. Germline CDR1 and CDR2: MDHEN and SYDVKM. Between the trimmed V and J ends, which lost 1 base and 0 bases, there was a span of 8 bases. The CDR3 DNA sequence: TGTGCCAGCAGTTTATTATCAGGGAGCACAGATACGCAGTATTTT. It encodes CASSLLSGSTDTQYF. Full variable domain (rest looked up from reference TRBV28 and TRBJ2-3): DVKVTQSSRYLVKRTGEKVFLECVQDMDHENMFWYRQDPGLGLRLIYFSYDVKMKEKGDIPEGYSVSREKKERFSLILESASTNQTSMYLCASSLLSGSTDTQYFGPGTRLTVL.

The genes are TRBV28 and TRBJ1-2; D is undetermined. Trimming cost V 4 bases and J 8 bases, with 20 bases left between them. The V gene's germline CDR1 is MDHEN and CDR2 SYDVKM. The CDR3 length is 15 residues. CDR3 coding DNA: TGTGCCAGCAGTTCCCCCACGACTTCCTTGAGGGGCTACACCTTC. Its protein product is CASSSPTTSLRGYTF.

This chain uses TRBV15 with TRBJ2-3, with D possibly matching TRBD1 (5 bases). V lost 0 bases and J lost 8, with 15 bases in between. The CDR3 loop spans 15 amino acids. Germline loops: CDR1 LNHNV, CDR2 YYDKDF (reference sequence). CDR3 in DNA: TGTGCCACCAGCAGAGAGTCGCAGGGCCAGCGTACGCAGTATTTT. This gives the protein CATSRESQGQRTQYF.

The V gene is TRBV6-5, the J gene TRBJ2-7, with D possibly matching TRBD1 (5 bases). Germline V gene sequence: CDR1 MNHEY, CDR2 SVGAGI. The CDR3 loop spans 11 amino acids. V was pared by 6 bases and J by 5 bases, with 8 bases between. The CDR3 reads CASRVRDEQYF. The CDR3 DNA sequence: TGTGCCAGCAGGGTCAGGGACGAGCAGTACTTC.

This rearrangement joins TRBV6-1 to TRBJ1-2; 7 positions match TRBD1. The junction had 5 bases not matched to a gene; V was cut back by 4 bases and J by 3 bases. CDR1 and CDR2 (germline): MNHNS, SASEGT. This CDR3 has 14 residues. The CDR3 region is CASSVNRGYYGYTF. The CDR3 nucleotides read TGTGCCAGCAGTGTAAACAGGGGTTACTATGGCTACACCTTC.

This chain uses TRBV5-8 with TRBJ2-2; a possible D gene is TRBD2 (6 bases). Between the trimmed V and J ends, which lost 7 bases and 2 bases, there was a span of 12 bases. The V gene's germline CDR1 is SGHTS and CDR2 YDEGEE. There are 14 residues in the CDR3. CDR3 bases: TGTGCCAGCGTGGGGGGACTTAACACCGGGGAGCTGTTTTTT. Its protein product is CASVGGLNTGELFF. Filled out from reference TRBV5-8 and TRBJ2-2, the complete variable domain reads EAGVTQSPTHLIKTRGQQATLRCSPISGHTSVYWYQQALGLGLQFLLWYDEGEERNRGNFPPRFSGRQFPNYSSELNVNALELEDSALYLCASVGGLNTGELFFGEGSRLTVL.

V is TRBV28 and J is TRBJ2-5; TRBD1 matches at 11 bases. The assigned J gene may be wrong: the sequence end matches TRBJ2-7 better. The V gene's germline CDR1 is MDHEN and CDR2 SYDVKM. CDR3 length equals 14 residues. CDR3: CASSSGTGGYEQYF. In DNA, the CDR3 is TGTGCCAGCAGTAGTGGGACAGGGGGCTACGAGCAGTACTTC.

V and J are TRBV27 and TRBJ2-3; 9 bases fit TRBD1. There are 14 residues in the CDR3. CDR1 is MNHEY and CDR2 is SMNVEV in the germline V gene (reference sequence). V was pared by 4 bases and J by 7 bases, with 6 bases of the junction left unmatched. CDR3 DNA sequence: TGTGCCAGCAGTTCGACAGGGGGAGTGAATACGCAGTATTTT. It encodes CASSSTGGVNTQYF.

V usage is TRBV4-1 and J usage is TRBJ1-5; D may be TRBD1 (5 bases). The germline V gene encodes CDR1 MGHRA and CDR2 YSYEKL. The V end lost 10 bases, the J end lost 9 bases, and 28 bases lay between the germline ends. CDR3 size: 16 residues. The CDR3 protein is CANETRWWGRRRPQHF. The CDR3, as DNA: TGCGCCAACGAGACCAGATGGTGGGGCCGGAGGAGGCCCCAGCATTTT.

The V gene is TRBV29-1, the J gene TRBJ2-7; D is ambiguous. The V end lost 4 bases, the J end lost 2 bases, and 9 bases lay between the germline ends. Germline V gives CDR1 SQVTM, CDR2 ANQGSEA. This CDR3 comprises 12 residues. The CDR3 region has the DNA TGCAGCGTTGCGGTCACCCCCTACGAGCAGTACTTC. This gives the protein CSVAVTPYEQYF.

The rearrangement uses TRBV18 and TRBJ1-5, with D perhaps TRBD1 (6 bases). V lost 2 bases, J lost 3 bases, and 11 bases lay in between. This CDR3 is 15 amino acids long. CDR1 and CDR2 from the germline V gene are KGHSH and LQKENI. The CDR3 protein is CASSPTDSYNQPQHF. DNA for the CDR3: TGTGCCAGCTCACCAACGGACAGCTACAATCAGCCCCAGCATTTT.

The chain combines TRBV5-1 with TRBJ1-4; 9 bases align to TRBD1. CDR3 length: 16 residues. V lost 4 bases to trimming and J lost 3 bases; unmatched junction nucleotides: 7. Germline CDR1 SGHRS, CDR2 YFSETQ. CDR3 region: CASSKRRDRANEKLFF. The CDR3, as DNA: TGCGCCAGCAGCAAGCGCCGGGACAGGGCTAATGAAAAACTGTTTTTT.

The rearrangement joins TRBV2 to TRBJ2-3, with 9 bases lining up with TRBD2. This CDR3 has 16 residues. Germline CDR1 and CDR2: SNHLY and FYNNEI. V was clipped by 6 bases and J by 0 bases; unmatched bases: 7. In nucleotides, the CDR3 is TGTGCCAGCAGCGAGGGCGGGAGGGGGAGCACAGATACGCAGTATTTT. Protein: CASSEGGRGSTDTQYF.

The chain combines TRBV29-1 with TRBJ2-1, with 15 bases identical to TRBD2. This CDR3 is built from 17 residues. Germline-derived CDR1 and CDR2 are SQVTM and ANQGSEA. After removal of 6 bases from V and 4 bases from J, the junction contained 10 bases not matched to a gene. DNA for the CDR3: TGCAGCGTCCTCGGACTAGCGGGAGGGTTCAAGTACAATGAGCAGTTCTTC. This translates into CSVLGLAGGFKYNEQFF.

The chain combines TRBV19 with TRBJ1-1; D is perhaps TRBD1 (5 bases). Germline V lookup: CDR1 LNHDA, CDR2 SQIVND (reference sequence). Between the trimmed V and J ends, which lost 6 bases and 5 bases, there was a span of 13 bases. The CDR3 covers 13 residues. This CDR3 is CASSPRSGTEAFF. CDR3 DNA sequence: TGTGCCAGTAGCCCCCGGTCAGGGACTGAAGCTTTCTTT.

The CDR3 spells CASSQDFADAYEQYF. CDR3 bases: TGTGCCAGCAGCCAAGATTTTGCGGACGCCTACGAGCAGTACTTC. This chain links TRBV4-2 with TRBJ2-7; no firm D call. The CDR3 length is 15 residues. The ends were cut back, 0 bases at V and 2 bases at J, with 11 bases in the middle. The germline CDR1 and CDR2 sequences are LGHNA and YNFKEQ.

This chain uses TRBV12-5 with TRBJ2-3, with D tentatively TRBD2 (6 bases). There are 13 residues in the CDR3. The V gene's germline CDR1 is LGHNT and CDR2 FRNRAP. The ends were cut back, 5 bases at V and 3 bases at J, with 9 bases in the middle. The DNA for the CDR3 is TGTGCTAGTGGTGTAGCGGAGACAGATACGCAGTATTTT. Translation: CASGVAETDTQYF. The full variable domain, its missing parts supplied by reference TRBV12-5 and TRBJ2-3, is DARVTQTPRHKVTEMGQEVTMRCQPILGHNTVFWYRQTMMQGLELLAYFRNRAPLDDSGMPKDRFSAEMPDATLATLKIQPSEPRDSAVYFCASGVAETDTQYFGPGTRLTVL.

The V and J genes are TRBV9 and TRBJ2-2, with a tentative D call TRBD1 (6 bases). Germline V lookup: CDR1 SGDLS, CDR2 YYNGEE. The CDR3 has 16 amino acids. The V gene lost 0 bases and the J gene lost 0 bases, with 9 bases spanning the gap. The CDR3 sequence: CASSVEGVANTGELFF. The CDR3 DNA reads as TGTGCCAGCAGCGTAGAGGGGGTCGCGAACACCGGGGAGCTGTTTTTT. Full variable domain (rest looked up from reference TRBV9 and TRBJ2-2): DSGVTQTPKHLITATGQRVTLRCSPRSGDLSVYWYQQSLDQGLQFLIQYYNGEERAKGNILERFSAQQFPDLHSELNLSSLELGDSALYFCASSVEGVANTGELFFGEGSRLTVL.

This clone was detected once. Other nucleotide sequences in the sample specify the same CDR3. The chain joins TRBV5-5 to TRBJ1-2; weak D call: TRBD1 (6 bases). The ends were cut back, 0 bases at V and 3 bases at J, with 9 bases in the middle. Germline lookup yields CDR1 SGHKS and CDR2 YYEKEE (reference sequence). This CDR3 comprises 14 residues. The CDR3 here is CASSLAPGDYGYTF. CDR3 DNA: TGTGCCAGCAGCTTGGCACCAGGGGACTATGGCTACACCTTC.